This TCR beta chain was observed in a study of blood T cell repertoires in COVID-19. About the research overall: PBMCs, B-cell-depleted T cells, or T cells provided the cDNA or gDNA that made up the material.

This clone appeared a single time. The V gene's germline CDR1 is GTSNPN and CDR2 SVGIG (reference sequence). The V end lost 8 bases, the J end lost 1 base, and 15 bases lay between the germline ends. The CDR3 is 14 residues long. In the original workflow: Counts of nucleated cells, estimated from reference gene primer amplification, were obtained. Sequenced by immunoSEQ multiplex PCR; TCRdb stores in-frame clones only, minus some. Clonal size and the V and J genes are those of that table, whereas D and trimming came from the DNA. The sample holds roughly 85,000 clones, just over 85% seen once. The TCR was taken from a man between 50 and 59 years old with active or convalescent COVID-19. J is TRBJ2-1 and V is TRBV30; possible D gene TRBD1, 6 bases. The sample consisted of peripheral blood. CDR3 bases: TGTGCCAGCAACCCGACAGGATCCTACAATGAGCAGTTCTTC. This translates into CASNPTGSYNEQFF.